The clone carrying this T cell receptor beta chain was seen a handful of times. Antigen specificity is unknown. These data originate in a study of T-cell memory formation after mild COVID-19. Points from the study as a whole: There was no confirmation that second-wave clones peaking on day 37 were SARS-CoV-2 specific. Mainly CM and EM harbored the contracting CD4+ clones; mainly EMRA harbored the CD8+ ones.

V shed 4 bases and J 5 bases; nucleotides not matched to a gene: 9. This CDR3 has 15 amino acids. From germline, CDR1 is SGDLS and CDR2 YYNGEE. TCR alpha and TCR beta cDNA libraries carrying sample barcodes and UMIs were produced by 5'RACE using constant-segment primers. From the 5' RACE reads, TCRdb called clonotypes with MiXCR, one entry per CDR3 protein. Of around 250,000 distinct CDR3 sequences in the sample, under 20% were seen once. Sequenced sample: PBMCs or a T cell subset sorted from them (not recorded which). V is TRBV9 and J is TRBJ2-5, with 9 bases matching TRBD2. The origin of this receptor is a young man who had mild COVID-19 (a few samples of this study predate the infection). Cell type and time point are not known. CDR3 amino acids: CASSPPRGGEETQYF. Here the CDR3 DNA reads TGTGCCAGCAGCCCGCCGCGGGGGGGAGAGGAGACCCAGTACTTC.